This is a list of T cell receptor beta chains from one sample in a study of blood T cell repertoires in COVID-19. The repertoire was sequenced with immunoSEQ multiplex PCR; TCRdb's copy has only in-frame clones and lacks some. The table includes roughly 200,000 clones, around 86% detected once. The sample comprised PBMCs or T cells enriched from blood (not recorded which). The origin of the receptors is a woman aged 40 to 49 in a cohort exposed to, infected with or recovered from COVID-19 (not recorded which). CDR3s include the opening cysteine and the closing phenylalanine or tryptophan.

>TRBV19|TRBJ2-7
CASSIGGAGVPYEQYF
>TRBV4-3|TRBJ1-2
CASSQDLFDYGYTF
>TRBV10-3|TRBJ2-1
CAISLGQGGYNEQFF
>TRBV11-3|TRBJ2-3
CASSLRIGVTDTQYF
>TRBV7-9|TRBJ2-3
CASSLDVLAGAGDTQYF
>TRBV5-4|TRBJ2-2
CASSLGIQGAGELFF
>TRBV6-1|TRBJ1-2
CASSERGMGGYTF
>TRBV3-1/TRBV3-2|TRBJ2-1
CASSQADEQFF
>TRBV25-1|TRBJ1-5
CASSESDRDEYSNQPQHF
>TRBV7-9|TRBJ1-3
CASSLITSSGNTIYF
>TRBV7-2|TRBJ2-3
CASSLSGREDTQYF
>TRBV24-1|TRBJ1-2
CATSDPGRQGEDGYTF
>TRBV7-9|TRBJ1-4
CASSPEYEKLFF
>TRBV11-3|TRBJ1-4
CASSLLRDRGSEKLFF
>TRBV11-2|TRBJ1-5
CASSHRREAQHF
>TRBV3-1/TRBV3-2|TRBJ2-5
CASRRYLRVAGGQETQYF
>TRBV18|TRBJ1-2
CASSRRTGDSGDYGYTF
>TRBV4-1|TRBJ1-2
CASSQAHSSNYGYTF
>TRBV3-1/TRBV3-2|TRBJ2-7
CASSQGIAGRYEQYF
>TRBV7-9|TRBJ1-2
CASSLDSGGYGYTF
>TRBV7-8|TRBJ1-5
CASSFRGSVNQPQHF
>TRBV9|TRBJ1-4
CASSVGQTNEKLFF
>TRBV3-1/TRBV3-2|TRBJ1-2
CASSQGSRTANYGYTF
>TRBV23-1|TRBJ1-6
CASTYRSYSPLHF
>TRBV3-1/TRBV3-2|TRBJ2-7
CASSQGLVVYYEQYF
>TRBV10-3|TRBJ1-1
CAISDSGGRVTEAFF
>TRBV6-5|TRBJ2-7
CASRTVTYEQYF
>TRBV19|TRBJ1-5
CASTTDRRDSNQPQHF
>TRBV2|TRBJ1-3
CASIRSPGNTIYF
>TRBV24-1|TRBJ2-7
CATSAFTGTGAHEQYF